The 18 T cell receptor beta chains in this list originate from one sample, sequenced in a study of blood T cell repertoires in COVID-19. TCRdb's table, derived via immunoSEQ multiplex PCR, lists solely in-frame clones and lacks some. The sample contains roughly 180,000 clones, about four fifths of which appear only once. Sequenced material: peripheral blood. These receptors were obtained from a woman in her fifties or sixties with COVID-19, enrolled during active disease.

The genes are TRBV28 and TRBJ2-1, with 8 bases that match TRBD2. With V trimmed by 3 bases and J by 7 bases, 14 bases remained unmatched. The CDR3 has 17 amino acids. Germline values: CDR1 MDHEN, CDR2 SYDVKM. The CDR3 nucleotides read TGTGCCAGCAGTTTGGAAAAGGCGGGAGGAGGTTGGAATGAGCAGTTCTTC. Its translation is CASSLEKAGGGWNEQFF.

The rearrangement links TRBV11-2 to TRBJ1-3; D gene ambiguous. CDR3 length equals 16 residues. The germline gives CDR1 SGHAT, CDR2 FQNNGV. Trimming left V 6 bases short and J 0 bases short, with 15 bases between. In nucleotides, the CDR3 is TGTGCCAGCAGTCGAGCTCCCTCTGACTCTGGAAACACCATATATTTT. Translated: CASSRAPSDSGNTIYF.

V is TRBV28 and J is TRBJ2-7; tentatively, D is TRBD1 (6 bases). Germline lookup yields CDR1 MDHEN and CDR2 SYDVKM. V was trimmed by 5 bases and J by 2 bases, leaving 16 bases between them. The CDR3 covers 15 residues. CDR3 in DNA: TGTGCCAGCAGTCCCCAGGGGAGAGGGGCCTACGAGCAGTACTTC. The encoded protein is CASSPQGRGAYEQYF. Full variable domain (missing parts from reference TRBV28 and TRBJ2-7): DVKVTQSSRYLVKRTGEKVFLECVQDMDHENMFWYRQDPGLGLRLIYFSYDVKMKEKGDIPEGYSVSREKKERFSLILESASTNQTSMYLCASSPQGRGAYEQYFGPGTRLTVT.

The V and J genes are TRBV11-1 and TRBJ2-7; D is possibly TRBD2 (6 bases). CDR1 SGHAT and CDR2 FQDESV come from the germline V gene (reference sequence). This CDR3 is 15 amino acids long. V was cut by 0 bases and J by 5 bases, with 14 bases left in between. CDR3 DNA: TGTGCCAGCAGCTTAGCGGGGGGTTTAATCCACGAGCAGTACTTC. Encoded protein: CASSLAGGLIHEQYF.

The chain employs TRBV12-3 or TRBV12-4 and TRBJ1-1; D is unclear. The CDR3 is made up of 12 amino acids. V was clipped by 4 bases and J by 0 bases, with 3 bases between them. The CDR3 is CASSSVNTEAFF. For the CDR3, the DNA is TGTGCCAGCAGTTCGGTGAACACTGAAGCTTTCTTT.

This clone appeared once. The chain joins TRBV19 to TRBJ1-5; D is undetermined. The V end was cut by 0 bases, the J end by 0 bases, with 15 bases between. This CDR3 spans 18 amino acids. Looked up from germline, CDR1 is LNHDA and CDR2 is SQIVND (reference sequence). In DNA, the CDR3 is TGTGCCAGTAGTATAGATAGGGCGGGGATTTATAGCAATCAGCCCCAGCATTTT. The encoded protein is CASSIDRAGIYSNQPQHF.

J is TRBJ2-7 and V is TRBV7-2, with D tentatively TRBD2 (6 bases). Deletions cut 1 base from V and 2 bases from J, with 12 bases between. This CDR3 spans 15 amino acids. Looked up from germline, CDR1 is SGHTA and CDR2 is FQGNSA. The CDR3 loop reads CASSLVLLAAYEQYF. The CDR3 DNA sequence: TGTGCCAGCAGCTTAGTTCTACTAGCTGCCTACGAGCAGTACTTC.

V and J are TRBV5-8 and TRBJ2-1, with 8 nucleotides matching TRBD2. Per the germline V gene, CDR1 is SGHTS and CDR2 is YDEGEE. The CDR3 sequence is 15 residues long. J was trimmed by 7 bases and V by 3 bases; bases with no gene match: 9. CDR3 loop: CASSYTGTSMNEQFF. CDR3 sequence (DNA): TGTGCCAGCAGCTATACCGGGACTAGTATGAATGAGCAGTTCTTC.

The rearrangement uses TRBV5-1 and TRBJ2-1; 9 bases align to TRBD1. From germline, CDR1 is SGHRS and CDR2 YFSETQ. The CDR3 length is 14 residues. The V and J ends lost 4 bases and 10 bases, in that order; junction bases with no gene match: 9. The chain's CDR3 is CASSRGQGSGEQFF. The CDR3, as DNA: TGCGCCAGCAGCCGGGGACAGGGCAGCGGAGAGCAGTTCTTC.

This clone has only one observation. The same CDR3 arises from other DNA sequences in this sample as well. The V call is TRBV5-1, the J call TRBJ2-1; 13 bases match TRBD2. Germline V CDR1 and CDR2: SGHRS, YFSETQ. CDR3 length: 15 residues. The V and J ends lost 0 bases and 7 bases, in that order; junction bases with no gene match: 1. The CDR3 DNA follows: TGCGCCAGCAGCTTGGGACTAGCGGGGGGTAATGAGCAGTTCTTC. Translated, it gives CASSLGLAGGNEQFF.

V and J are TRBV29-1 and TRBJ1-3; 7 nucleotides match TRBD1. The CDR3 spans 12 residues. V dropped 7 bases and J dropped 2; count of bases not matched to a gene: 2. The germline V gene encodes CDR1 SQVTM and CDR2 ANQGSEA. CDR3 amino acids: CSGRGAGNTIYF. The CDR3 coding sequence is TGCAGCGGCAGGGGGGCTGGAAACACCATATATTTT. Filled out from reference TRBV29-1 and TRBJ1-3, the complete variable domain reads SAVISQKPSRDICQRGTSLTIQCQVDSQVTMMFWYRQQPGQSLTLIATANQGSEATYESGFVIDKFPISRPNLTFSTLTVSNMSPEDSSIYLCSGRGAGNTIYFGEGSWLTVV.

This clone was counted only a few times. The rearrangement uses TRBV10-1 and TRBJ1-2; 7 nucleotides match TRBD1. The germline CDR1 and CDR2 sequences are WNHNN and SYGVQD (reference sequence). J was trimmed by 1 base and V by 3 bases; bases with no gene match: 2. The CDR3 covers 14 residues. CDR3 DNA sequence: TGCGCCAGCAGTGAAGGACAGGATAACTATGGCTACACCTTC. It translates to CASSEGQDNYGYTF.

The CDR3 nucleotides are TGTGCCAGCAGCTTAGGCCTATTAGCGGGGGAATTAGATACGCAGTATTTT. Its protein is CASSLGLLAGELDTQYF. The rearrangement joins TRBV13 to TRBJ2-3; 9 nucleotides match TRBD2. CDR3 length: 17 amino acids. V shed 0 bases and J 5 bases; nucleotides not matched to a gene: 9. Germline V gene sequence: CDR1 PRHDT, CDR2 FYEKMQ (reference sequence).

This clone was seen once. The chain has TRBV27 and TRBJ1-1; tentatively, D is TRBD1 (5 bases). Trimming shortened V by 2 bases and J by 6 bases, and 10 bases separated the two germline ends. This CDR3 has 13 residues. The germline V gene has CDR1 MNHEY and CDR2 SMNVEV (reference sequence). As DNA, the CDR3 is TGTGCCAGCAGTTTAAGCCGACAGTCTGAAGCTTTCTTT. This gives the protein CASSLSRQSEAFF.

This clone has only one observation. The rearrangement uses TRBV2 and TRBJ2-2; 9 nucleotides match TRBD2. In germline, CDR1 is SNHLY, CDR2 FYNNEI. There are 18 residues in the CDR3. The V and J ends lost 6 bases and 2 bases, in that order; junction bases with no gene match: 13. CDR3 protein: CASSPARGGGSNTGELFF. In DNA form, the CDR3 reads TGTGCCAGCAGCCCAGCGCGGGGGGGCGGTTCCAACACCGGGGAGCTGTTTTTT.

The chain employs TRBV27 and TRBJ1-6, with D perhaps matching TRBD1 (6 bases). This CDR3 region has 15 residues. Germline-derived CDR1 and CDR2 are MNHEY and SMNVEV (reference sequence). The germline V and J ends were trimmed by 2 bases and 7 bases, with 12 bases remaining between them. This chain's CDR3 is CASSLRAGENSPLHF. In nucleotides, the CDR3 is TGTGCCAGCAGTTTAAGGGCAGGGGAGAATTCACCCCTCCACTTT.

The genes are TRBV23-1 and TRBJ2-4; D not certain. TRBV23-1 is flagged as an ORF with uncertain function. CDR3 length: 15 residues. V lost 0 bases to trimming and J lost 0 bases, with 6 bases between them. The CDR3, as DNA: TGCGCCAGCAGTCAATCGTTAATAGCCAAAAACATTCAGTACTTC. Amino acids: CASSQSLIAKNIQYF.

This clone was detected only once. As DNA, the CDR3 is TGTGCCGGGAGGGGTGCCAATCAGCCCCAGCATTTT. It codes for CAGRGANQPQHF. The rearrangement links TRBV28 to TRBJ1-5, with D maybe TRBD1 (5 bases). V shed 11 bases and J shed 3 bases, with 11 bases lying between them. This CDR3 has 12 amino acids. Germline assignment: CDR1 MDHEN and CDR2 SYDVKM.